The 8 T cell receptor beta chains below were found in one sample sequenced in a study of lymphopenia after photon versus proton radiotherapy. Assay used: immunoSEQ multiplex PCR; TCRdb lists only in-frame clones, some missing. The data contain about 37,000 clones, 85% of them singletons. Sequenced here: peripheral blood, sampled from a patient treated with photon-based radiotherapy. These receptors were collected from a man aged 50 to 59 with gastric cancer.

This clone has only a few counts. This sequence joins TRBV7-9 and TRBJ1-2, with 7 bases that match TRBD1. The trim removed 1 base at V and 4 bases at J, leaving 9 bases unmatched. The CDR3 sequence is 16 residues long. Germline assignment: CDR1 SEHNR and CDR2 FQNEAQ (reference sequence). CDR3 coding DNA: TGTGCCAGCAGCTTAGAGGGCGACAGGGTGGCCTATGGCTACACCTTC. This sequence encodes CASSLEGDRVAYGYTF. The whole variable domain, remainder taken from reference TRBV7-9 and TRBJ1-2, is DTGVSQNPRHKITKRGQNVTFRCDPISEHNRLYWYRQTLGQGPEFLTYFQNEAQLEKSRLLSDRFSAERPKGSFSTLEIQRTEQGDSAMYLCASSLEGDRVAYGYTFGSGTRLTVV.

CDR3 amino acids: CAISEFGTGTYGYTF. As DNA, the CDR3 is TGTGCCATCAGTGAGTTCGGGACAGGGACCTATGGCTACACCTTC. The chain is built from TRBV10-3 and TRBJ1-2; 9 bases are shared with TRBD1. The junction had 4 bases not matched to a gene; V was cut back by 1 base and J by 4 bases. In germline, CDR1 is ENHRY, CDR2 SYGVKD. The CDR3 runs to 15 residues.

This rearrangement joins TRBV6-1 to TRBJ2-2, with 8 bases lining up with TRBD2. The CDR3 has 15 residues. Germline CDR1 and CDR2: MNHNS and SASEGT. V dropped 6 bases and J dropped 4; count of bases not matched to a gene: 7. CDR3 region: CASSRSGMGTGELFF. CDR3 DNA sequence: TGTGCCAGCAGCCGTAGCGGGATGGGCACCGGGGAGCTGTTTTTT.

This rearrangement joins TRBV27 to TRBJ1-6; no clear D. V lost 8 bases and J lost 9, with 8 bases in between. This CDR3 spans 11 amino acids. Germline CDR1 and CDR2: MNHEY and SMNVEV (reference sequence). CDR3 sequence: CASGRVSPLHF. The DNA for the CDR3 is TGTGCCAGCGGGAGGGTTTCACCCCTCCACTTT.

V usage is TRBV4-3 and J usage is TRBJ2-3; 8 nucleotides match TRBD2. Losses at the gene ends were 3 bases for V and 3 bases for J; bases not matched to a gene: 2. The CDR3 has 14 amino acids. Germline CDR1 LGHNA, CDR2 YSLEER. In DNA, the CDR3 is TGCGCCAGCAGCCATGCTAGCGGGACAGATACGCAGTATTTT. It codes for CASSHASGTDTQYF.

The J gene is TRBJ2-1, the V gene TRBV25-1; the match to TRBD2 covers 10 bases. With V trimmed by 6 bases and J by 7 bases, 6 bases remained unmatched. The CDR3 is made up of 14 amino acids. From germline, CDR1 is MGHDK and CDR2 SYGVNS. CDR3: CASRGLADSNEQFF. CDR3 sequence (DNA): TGTGCCAGCAGAGGACTAGCGGATTCTAATGAGCAGTTCTTC.

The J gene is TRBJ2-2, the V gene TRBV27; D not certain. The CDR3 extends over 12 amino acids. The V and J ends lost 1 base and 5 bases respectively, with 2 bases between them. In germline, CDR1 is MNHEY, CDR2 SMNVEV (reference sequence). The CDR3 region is CASSLFTGELFF. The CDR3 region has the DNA TGTGCCAGCAGTTTATTTACCGGGGAGCTGTTTTTT.

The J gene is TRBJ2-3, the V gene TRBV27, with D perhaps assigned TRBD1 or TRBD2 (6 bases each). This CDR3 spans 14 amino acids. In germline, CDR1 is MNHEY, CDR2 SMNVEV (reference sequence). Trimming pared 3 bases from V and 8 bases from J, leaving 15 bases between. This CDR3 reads CASSFSRGLRTQYF. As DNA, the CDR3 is TGTGCCAGCAGTTTTTCTCGGGGGCTCCGTACGCAGTATTTT.